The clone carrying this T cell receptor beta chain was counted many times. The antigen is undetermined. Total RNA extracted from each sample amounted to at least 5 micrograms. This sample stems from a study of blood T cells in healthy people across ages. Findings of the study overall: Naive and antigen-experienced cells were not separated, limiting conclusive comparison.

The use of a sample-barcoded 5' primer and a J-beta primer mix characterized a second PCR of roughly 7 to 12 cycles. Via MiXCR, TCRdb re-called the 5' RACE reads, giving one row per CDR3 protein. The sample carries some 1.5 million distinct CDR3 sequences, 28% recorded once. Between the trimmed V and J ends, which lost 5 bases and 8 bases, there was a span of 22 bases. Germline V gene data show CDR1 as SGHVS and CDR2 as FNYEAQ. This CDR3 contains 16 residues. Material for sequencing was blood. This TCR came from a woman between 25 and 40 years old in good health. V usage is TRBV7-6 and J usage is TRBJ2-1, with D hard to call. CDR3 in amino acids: CASSPLSDGFFDEQFF. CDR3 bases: TGTGCCAGCAGCCCCCTATCCGACGGTTTTTTCGATGAGCAGTTCTTC. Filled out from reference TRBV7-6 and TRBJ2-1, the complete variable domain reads GAGVSQSPRYKVTKRGQDVALRCDPISGHVSLYWYRQALGQGPEFLTYFNYEAQQDKSGLPNDRFSAERPEGSISTLTIQRTEQRDSAMYRCASSPLSDGFFDEQFFGPGTRLTVL.